The 16 T cell receptor beta chains below all came from one sample that was sequenced in a study of blood T cell repertoires in COVID-19. Using immunoSEQ multiplex PCR, the repertoire was profiled, and TCRdb retains in-frame clones only, with some absent. The sample gives 95,000 to 150,000 clones, around four fifths of which show up once; about 25% is in the top ten. Sequencing was done on a sample of peripheral blood. These receptors came from a human donor in a cohort sampled during active COVID-19.

V usage is TRBV6-5 and J usage is TRBJ2-7; D possibly corresponds to TRBD1 (6 bases). This CDR3 comprises 14 residues. The germline gives CDR1 MNHEY, CDR2 SVGAGI. The V end was cut by 6 bases, the J end by 7 bases, with 19 bases between. This chain's CDR3 is CASRPARGMGEQYF. In DNA form, the CDR3 reads TGTGCCAGCAGGCCCGCCAGGGGAATGGGGGAGCAGTACTTC.

The chain uses TRBV24-1 and TRBJ2-5, with TRBD1 matching 7 bases. J gave up 4 bases and V 4 bases, and 5 bases lay outside the gene matches. CDR3 length: 14 amino acids. Germline V CDR1 and CDR2: KGHDR, SFDVKD. For the CDR3, the DNA is TGTGCCACCAGTGACCCGACAGGGATAGAGACCCAGTACTTC. Translation gives CATSDPTGIETQYF.

A single count supports this clone. The chain is built from TRBV10-1 and TRBJ2-2; 10 nucleotides agree with TRBD1. The CDR3 runs to 18 residues. The V gene's germline CDR1 is WNHNN and CDR2 SYGVQD (reference sequence). Trimming at V came to 3 bases and at J to 1 base, leaving 8 bases not matched to a gene. CDR3 protein: CASSDGRGQGWNTGELFF. The CDR3 coding sequence is TGCGCCAGCAGTGATGGTCGGGGACAGGGGTGGAACACCGGGGAGCTGTTTTTT.

Many counts were recorded for this clone. The chain carries TRBV5-1 and TRBJ1-1, with D possibly TRBD1 on 5 matching bases. The germline CDR1 and CDR2 sequences are SGHRS and YFSETQ. Trimming left V 1 base short and J 2 bases short, with 9 bases between. The CDR3 is made up of 14 amino acids. Here the CDR3 DNA reads TGCGCCAGCAGCTTGTGGGGGGACAACACTGAAGCTTTCTTT. Translated, it gives CASSLWGDNTEAFF.

This chain joins TRBV6-2 or TRBV6-3 and TRBJ1-2; unclear D gene. The CDR3 is 14 residues long. Trimming shortened V by 6 bases and J by 2 bases, and 13 bases separated the two germline ends. The germline V gene has CDR1 MNHEY and CDR2 SVGEGT. CDR3 protein: CASSKQRRNYGYTF. In nucleotides, the CDR3 is TGTGCCAGCAGCAAGCAGAGGAGGAACTATGGCTACACCTTC.

The chain links TRBV19 to TRBJ2-2; TRBD2 agrees at 13 bases. The CDR3 sequence is 16 residues long. The V gene's germline CDR1 is LNHDA and CDR2 SQIVND (reference sequence). Losses at the gene ends were 7 bases for V and 6 bases for J; bases not matched to a gene: 8. The CDR3 here is CASTHNGLAGAGELFF. CDR3 bases: TGTGCCAGTACCCATAATGGACTAGCGGGAGCCGGGGAGCTGTTTTTT.

In the case of this clone: Other DNA sequences in the sample encode the same CDR3. The V gene is TRBV9, the J gene TRBJ2-7, with TRBD2 identical over 8 bases. The CDR3 is made up of 16 amino acids. Germline assignment: CDR1 SGDLS and CDR2 YYNGEE. The trim removed 0 bases at V and 2 bases at J, leaving 7 bases unmatched. This chain's CDR3 is CASSVDPREGAYEQYF. The CDR3 DNA follows: TGTGCCAGCAGCGTAGATCCCCGGGAGGGGGCCTACGAGCAGTACTTC.

The chain couples TRBV18 to TRBJ1-5; D is unresolved. The CDR3 consists of 13 residues. V gave up 5 bases and J gave up 7 bases, with 12 bases separating them. CDR1 is KGHSH and CDR2 is LQKENI in the germline V gene. The CDR3 nucleotides are TGTGCCAGCTCAGTGGCGGAAGTGCAGCCCCAGCATTTT. This gives the protein CASSVAEVQPQHF.

The chain combines TRBV7-3 with TRBJ1-1; D gene ambiguous. This CDR3 comprises 13 residues. Trimming removed 5 bases at V and 0 bases at J, with 7 bases between. Germline V lookup: CDR1 SGHTA, CDR2 FQGTGA. CDR3 sequence reads: CASSPTVNTEAFF. The CDR3 DNA reads TGTGCCAGCAGCCCCACTGTGAACACTGAAGCTTTCTTT.

This sequence joins TRBV25-1 and TRBJ2-5; D might be TRBD2 (6 bases). V shed 7 bases and J shed 5 bases, with 20 bases lying between them. This CDR3 is built from 15 residues. CDR1 and CDR2 (germline): MGHDK, SYGVNS. The CDR3 sequence: CASTPLTEGMETQYF. The DNA for the CDR3 is TGTGCCAGCACCCCACTAACGGAGGGGATGGAGACCCAGTACTTC.

The sample holds one count of this clone. The chain couples TRBV28 to TRBJ2-5; D remains unclear. Germline values: CDR1 MDHEN, CDR2 SYDVKM. V was cut by 8 bases and J by 5 bases, with 12 bases left in between. CDR3 length: 12 residues. The CDR3 nucleotides are TGTGCCAGCCGCGAGGCCCGGGAGACCCAGTACTTC. Translated: CASREARETQYF.

The genes are TRBV15 and TRBJ1-5; TRBD1 matches at 10 bases. The CDR3 consists of 15 residues. Germline V gene lookup returns CDR1 LNHNV and CDR2 YYDKDF (reference sequence). After removal of 0 bases from V and 6 bases from J, the junction contained 2 bases not matched to a gene. In DNA form, the CDR3 reads TGTGCCACCAGCAGAGATAGGACAGGGGGTCAGCCCCAGCATTTT. This encodes CATSRDRTGGQPQHF.

V and J are TRBV4-2 and TRBJ1-2, with a tentative D call TRBD1 (6 bases). V shed 4 bases and J shed 10 bases, with 13 bases lying between them. CDR1 and CDR2 (germline): LGHNA, YNFKEQ. This CDR3 is built from 12 residues. For the CDR3, the DNA is TGTGCCAGCAGCCCCGCCGGGGGGGCCTACACCTTC. Protein: CASSPAGGAYTF.

This clone was seen only a few times. The chain links TRBV28 to TRBJ1-2; D call uncertain. The CDR3 is made up of 12 amino acids. V was clipped by 6 bases and J by 6 bases, with 11 bases between them. CDR1 is MDHEN and CDR2 is SYDVKM in the germline V gene. CDR3 bases: TGTGCCAGCAGCGATCACAGAGATGGCTACACCTTC. It specifies CASSDHRDGYTF.

CDR3 protein: CATSREGGTGYSGLTGELFF. The CDR3 bases are TGTGCCACCAGCAGAGAAGGTGGGACAGGGTACAGTGGGCTGACCGGGGAGCTGTTTTTT. The J gene is TRBJ2-2, the V gene TRBV15, with 9 bases matching TRBD1. This CDR3 comprises 20 residues. The V segment lost 0 bases and the J segment 5 bases; nucleotides outside the gene matches: 16. CDR1 LNHNV and CDR2 YYDKDF come from the germline V gene (reference sequence).

This chain uses TRBV6-6 with TRBJ2-1; 12 nucleotides match TRBD2. V dropped 5 bases and J dropped 4; count of bases not matched to a gene: 6. The CDR3 sequence is 16 residues long. Germline CDR1 reads MNHNY; CDR2 reads SVGAGI (reference sequence). The DNA for the CDR3 is TGTGCCAGCAGTACCCGGACTAGCGGGGCTTACAATGAGCAGTTCTTC. This translates into CASSTRTSGAYNEQFF.